This T cell receptor beta chain stems from a study of shared clonotypes between healthy human individuals. General observations from the study: Clonotypes which were not shared had lower generation probabilities than clonotypes that all four donors shared. Naive subsets usually exceeded memory subsets in estimated richness. Shared across a few donors were around 5% of the naive CD4 clonotypes.

Healthy HIV-negative adults with no recent acute infections or vaccinations were recruited as donors. Method: immunoSEQ multiplex PCR; TCRdb's copy keeps in-frame clones and lacks some. The sample has hundreds of thousands of clones, roughly 73% seen once. Between the trimmed V and J ends, which lost 7 bases and 0 bases, there was a span of 12 bases. The CDR3 extends over 14 amino acids. Germline-derived CDR1 and CDR2 are GTSNPN and SVGIG (reference sequence). In the case of this clone: Its antigen is currently unknown.

The J gene is TRBJ2-2, the V gene TRBV30, with D perhaps TRBD2 (6 bases). The sample consisted of memory CD4+ T cells sorted from blood. Subset denoted: CD45RA-negative fraction. The TCR comes from a woman in her 30s in good health. CDR3 coding DNA: TGTGCCTCGGGGGAAGTTTCGAACACCGGGGAGCTGTTTTTT. Protein sequence: CASGEVSNTGELFF.